These T cell receptor beta chains were read from a single sample in a study of shared clonotypes between healthy human individuals. Using immunoSEQ multiplex PCR, the repertoire was profiled, and TCRdb retains in-frame clones only, with some absent. This repertoire shows over a million clones, 95% to 97% found once; its top ten account for approximately 1.2%. Input material: naive CD4+ T cells sorted from blood. Source of these receptors: a man younger than 40 in good health. The CDR3 runs from the conserved cysteine through the conserved F or W. The D gene is left open where the match is weak. Some rows mark clone size as missing; the rest say once, few, many or name a class of expanded clone.

TRBJ1-5 | TRBV19 | NA | NA | CASSIWEGLSLNQPQHF | TGTGCCAGTAGTATCTGGGAGGGCCTTTCCCTCAATCAGCCCCAGCATTTT
TRBJ2-1 | TRBV19 | TRBD2 | NA | CASSIRWAGTSGRAYNEQFF | TGTGCCAGTAGTATACGTTGGGCAGGGACTAGCGGGAGGGCCTACAATGAGCAGTTCTTC
TRBJ2-2 | TRBV7-9 | TRBD1 | NA | CASSSIQGATGELFF | TGTGCCAGCAGCTCGATACAGGGGGCCACCGGGGAGCTGTTTTTT
TRBJ2-5 | TRBV7-9 | NA | NA | CASSLKNQETQYF | TGTGCCAGCAGCTTAAAGAACCAAGAGACCCAGTACTTC
TRBJ2-6 | TRBV14 | NA | NA | CASSHPSRPGANVLTF | TGTGCCAGCAGCCATCCCTCTCGACCTGGGGCCAACGTCCTGACTTTC
TRBJ2-5 | TRBV27 | TRBD2 | NA | CASSSSGKFETQYF | TGTGCCAGCAGTTCCAGCGGGAAATTCGAGACCCAGTACTTC
TRBJ2-1 | TRBV7-2 | TRBD1 | NA | CASSRDRVPNEQFF | TGTGCCAGCAGCCGGGACAGGGTGCCGAATGAGCAGTTCTTC
TRBJ2-1 | TRBV5-1 | NA | NA | CASSLAQGLVGRYNEQFF | TGCGCCAGCAGCTTGGCTCAAGGGCTAGTTGGGAGATACAATGAGCAGTTCTTC
TRBJ2-5 | TRBV15 | NA | once | CATSRRRDTQETQYF | TGTGCCACCAGCAGGCGCCGGGACACCCAAGAGACCCAGTACTTC
TRBJ2-7 | TRBV9 | NA | NA | CASSVRDGFYEQYF | TGTGCCAGCAGCGTCCGGGACGGTTTCTACGAGCAGTACTTC
TRBJ2-2 | TRBV27 | NA | NA | CASSLRNTGELFF | TGTGCCAGCAGTTTAAGAAACACCGGGGAGCTGTTTTTT
TRBJ2-7 | TRBV5-4 | TRBD2 | NA | CASSPPWTSGQGYEQYF | TGTGCCAGCAGCCCTCCCTGGACTAGCGGCCAGGGCTACGAGCAGTACTTC
TRBJ2-2 | TRBV11-2 | TRBD1 | NA | CASSLDQGVTGELFF | TGTGCCAGCAGCTTAGATCAGGGGGTTACCGGGGAGCTGTTTTTT
TRBJ2-3 | TRBV2 | TRBD2 | NA | CASSGTSGSANTDTQYF | TGTGCCAGCAGTGGAACTAGCGGGAGTGCAAACACAGATACGCAGTATTTT
TRBJ2-1 | TRBV28 | TRBD2 | NA | CASSFSTSGYEQFF | TGTGCCAGCAGTTTCTCAACTAGCGGGTATGAGCAGTTCTTC
TRBJ2-3 | TRBV18 | TRBD2 | NA | CASSPISSFGLAGEADTQYF | TGTGCCAGCTCACCAATATCGTCTTTCGGACTAGCGGGAGAGGCAGATACGCAGTATTTT
TRBJ2-7 | TRBV5-5 | TRBD1 | NA | CASSRDRGHEQYF | TGTGCCAGCAGCCGGGACAGGGGCCACGAGCAGTACTTC
TRBJ2-5 | TRBV5-4 | TRBD2 | once | CASSRTSGMETQYF | TGTGCCAGCAGCCGGACTAGCGGGATGGAGACCCAGTACTTC
TRBJ2-7 | TRBV5-1 | NA | NA | CASSFADSMYF | TGCGCCAGCAGCTTTGCGGACTCGATGTACTTC
TRBJ2-5 | TRBV5-4 | TRBD1 | NA | CASSLPGQGASYETQYF | TGTGCCAGCAGCCTACCGGGACAGGGGGCATCATACGAGACCCAGTACTTC
TRBJ2-7 | TRBV5-8 | TRBD1 | NA | CASSLRRDRVVEQYF | TGTGCCAGCAGCCTACGCCGGGACAGGGTCGTCGAGCAGTACTTC
TRBJ2-1 | TRBV5-6 | TRBD2 | NA | CASSRRGEQFF | TGTGCCAGCAGCCGGCGGGGGGAGCAGTTCTTC
TRBJ1-2 | TRBV30 | NA | NA | CAWTPWGRYGYTF | TGTGCCTGGACCCCCTGGGGTCGGTATGGCTACACCTTC
TRBJ2-1 | TRBV14 | NA | NA | CASSAHRASSYNEQFF | TGTGCCAGCAGCGCGCACAGGGCTAGCTCCTACAATGAGCAGTTCTTC
TRBJ1-4 | TRBV9 | TRBD1 | NA | CASSVGIQGALTNEKLFF | TGTGCCAGCAGCGTAGGTATTCAGGGGGCGCTCACTAATGAAAAACTGTTTTTT
TRBJ2-3 | TRBV28 | NA | NA | CASIPLKGHEADTQYF | TGTGCCAGCATTCCCCTGAAGGGGCACGAGGCAGATACGCAGTATTTT
TRBJ2-5 | TRBV6-5 | TRBD2 | NA | CASSYGLAGPQYF | TGTGCCAGCAGTTACGGACTAGCTGGTCCCCAGTACTTC
TRBJ1-1 | TRBV28 | NA | NA | CASSRDNMNTEAFF | TGTGCCAGCAGTCGGGACAATATGAACACTGAAGCTTTCTTT
TRBJ2-7 | TRBV18 | NA | NA | CASSPGTYSYEQYF | TGTGCCAGCTCACCAGGGACATACTCCTACGAGCAGTACTTC
TRBJ1-5 | TRBV27 | NA | NA | CASSFTDSNQPQHF | TGTGCCAGCAGTTTCACGGATAGCAATCAGCCCCAGCATTTT